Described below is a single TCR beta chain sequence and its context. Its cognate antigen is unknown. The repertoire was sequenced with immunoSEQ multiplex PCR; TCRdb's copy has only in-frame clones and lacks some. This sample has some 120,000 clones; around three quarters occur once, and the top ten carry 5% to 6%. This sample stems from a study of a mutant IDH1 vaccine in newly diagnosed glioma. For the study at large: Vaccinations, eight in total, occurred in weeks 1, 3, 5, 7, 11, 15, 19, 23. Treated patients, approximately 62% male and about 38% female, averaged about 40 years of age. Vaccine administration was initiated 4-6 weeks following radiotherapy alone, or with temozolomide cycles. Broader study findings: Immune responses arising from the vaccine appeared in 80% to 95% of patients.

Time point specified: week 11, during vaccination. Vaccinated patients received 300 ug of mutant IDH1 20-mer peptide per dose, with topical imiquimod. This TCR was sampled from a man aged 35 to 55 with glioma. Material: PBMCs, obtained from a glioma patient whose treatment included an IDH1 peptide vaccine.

For the CDR3, the DNA is TGTGCCAGCAGCCAAGAAAGGAAGACAGATACGCAGTATTTT. Its protein is CASSQERKTDTQYF. The chain links TRBV14 to TRBJ2-3; D not certain. In germline, CDR1 is SGHDN, CDR2 FVKESK. The CDR3 is 14 residues long. The V and J ends lost 0 bases and 3 bases respectively, with 7 bases between them.